Listed here are 8 T cell receptor beta chains from one sample, sequenced in a study of blood T cells in healthy people across ages. Through a sample-barcoded 5' primer and a J-beta primer mix, a second PCR was run for roughly 6 to 12 cycles. One entry per CDR3 protein, called by TCRdb with MiXCR from the 5' RACE reads. The sample lists 1.2 million to 1.5 million distinct CDR3 sequences; around 42% were seen once. The sequenced material came from blood. Receptor source: a woman aged 18-30 years in good health.

The chain couples TRBV3-1 to TRBJ1-2; 9 bases line up with TRBD1. This CDR3 has 15 amino acids. Germline CDR1 and CDR2: LGHDT and YNNKEL (reference sequence). Germline trimming cut 1 base from V and 10 bases from J; bases unmatched to any gene: 10. CDR3 in DNA: TGTGCCAGCAGCCAAGCTTGGGACAGGGTTGTGACCTACACCTTC. Its protein is CASSQAWDRVVTYTF.

The rearrangement uses TRBV28 and TRBJ1-1; the D gene is possibly TRBD1 (5 bases). This CDR3 spans 16 amino acids. The V end lost 8 bases, the J end lost 1 base, and 20 bases lay between the germline ends. The V gene's germline CDR1 is MDHEN and CDR2 SYDVKM. The CDR3 sequence is CASVIRLGVGNTEAFF. In DNA, the CDR3 is TGTGCCAGCGTAATCCGGCTGGGGGTTGGGAACACTGAAGCTTTCTTT. Variable domain in full (rest from reference TRBV28 and TRBJ1-1): DVKVTQSSRYLVKRTGEKVFLECVQDMDHENMFWYRQDPGLGLRLIYFSYDVKMKEKGDIPEGYSVSREKKERFSLILESASTNQTSMYLCASVIRLGVGNTEAFFGQGTRLTVV.

There are a few counts of this clonotype. The chain couples TRBV2 to TRBJ1-5; weak D call: TRBD1 (5 bases). The CDR3 covers 15 residues. Germline values: CDR1 SNHLY, CDR2 FYNNEI. Trimming removed 6 bases from V and 2 bases from J, with 14 bases in between. CDR3 protein: CASSLGPGGNQPQHF. The CDR3 DNA reads TGTGCCAGCAGCTTGGGACCCGGCGGCAATCAGCCCCAGCATTTT.

V and J are TRBV5-1 and TRBJ1-2; 9 bases map to TRBD1. This CDR3 region has 15 residues. Trimming removed 3 bases from V and 5 bases from J; junction bases left unmatched: 8. Germline CDR1 is SGHRS and CDR2 is YFSETQ. The CDR3 sequence is CASSSGQGNVYGYTF. Here the CDR3 DNA reads TGCGCCAGCAGCTCGGGACAGGGAAACGTTTATGGCTACACCTTC.

The chain links TRBV20-1 to TRBJ2-3; the match to TRBD2 covers 9 bases. CDR3 length: 17 amino acids. V gave up 0 bases and J gave up 2 bases; unmatched junction bases: 9. Germline V gene sequence: CDR1 DFQATT, CDR2 SNEGSKA (reference sequence). CDR3 DNA: TGCAGTGCTAGAGATCTTAGCGGGAGAACTCCCACAGATACGCAGTATTTT. Its protein product is CSARDLSGRTPTDTQYF.

The J gene is TRBJ2-1, the V gene TRBV9; perhaps TRBD2 as D (5 bases). CDR1 SGDLS and CDR2 YYNGEE come from the germline V gene. Trimming removed 5 bases from V and 8 bases from J, with 11 bases in between. This CDR3 is built from 12 residues. CDR3: CASRGPGDEQFF. The CDR3 DNA is TGTGCCAGCAGGGGTCCCGGGGATGAGCAGTTCTTC. Filled out from reference TRBV9 and TRBJ2-1, the complete variable domain reads DSGVTQTPKHLITATGQRVTLRCSPRSGDLSVYWYQQSLDQGLQFLIQYYNGEERAKGNILERFSAQQFPDLHSELNLSSLELGDSALYFCASRGPGDEQFFGPGTRLTVL.

The chain employs TRBV28 and TRBJ1-2; D is unclear. The CDR3 runs 11 residues. V lost 5 bases to trimming and J lost 11 bases, with 12 bases between them. Germline V CDR1 and CDR2: MDHEN, SYDVKM. CDR3 loop: CASSHMAGYTF. CDR3 coding DNA: TGTGCCAGCAGTCATATGGCGGGATACACCTTC.

V gene TRBV5-1 combines with J gene TRBJ2-1, with a possible D match to TRBD2 (6 bases). Looked up from germline, CDR1 is SGHRS and CDR2 is YFSETQ. This CDR3 is built from 16 residues. The V gene lost 2 bases and the J gene lost 6 bases, with 18 bases spanning the gap. CDR3 nucleotide sequence: TGCGCCAGCAGCTTCGAGACCCTGGGACTTCTCAATGAGCAGTTCTTC. Its protein is CASSFETLGLLNEQFF.